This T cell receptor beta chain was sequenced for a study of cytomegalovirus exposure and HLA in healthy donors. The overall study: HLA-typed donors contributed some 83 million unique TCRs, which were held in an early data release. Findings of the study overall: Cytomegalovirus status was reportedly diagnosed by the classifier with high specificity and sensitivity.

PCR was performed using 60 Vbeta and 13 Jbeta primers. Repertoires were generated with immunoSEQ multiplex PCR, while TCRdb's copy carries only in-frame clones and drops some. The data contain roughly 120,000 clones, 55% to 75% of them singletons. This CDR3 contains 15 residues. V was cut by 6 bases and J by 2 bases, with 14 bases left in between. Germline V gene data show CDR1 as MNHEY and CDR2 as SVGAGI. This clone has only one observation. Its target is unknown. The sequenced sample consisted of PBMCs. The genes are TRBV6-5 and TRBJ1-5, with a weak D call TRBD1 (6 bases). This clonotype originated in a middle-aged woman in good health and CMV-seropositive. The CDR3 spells CASSPDRSGNQPQHF. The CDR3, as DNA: TGTGCCAGCAGCCCGGACAGATCCGGCAATCAGCCCCAGCATTTT.